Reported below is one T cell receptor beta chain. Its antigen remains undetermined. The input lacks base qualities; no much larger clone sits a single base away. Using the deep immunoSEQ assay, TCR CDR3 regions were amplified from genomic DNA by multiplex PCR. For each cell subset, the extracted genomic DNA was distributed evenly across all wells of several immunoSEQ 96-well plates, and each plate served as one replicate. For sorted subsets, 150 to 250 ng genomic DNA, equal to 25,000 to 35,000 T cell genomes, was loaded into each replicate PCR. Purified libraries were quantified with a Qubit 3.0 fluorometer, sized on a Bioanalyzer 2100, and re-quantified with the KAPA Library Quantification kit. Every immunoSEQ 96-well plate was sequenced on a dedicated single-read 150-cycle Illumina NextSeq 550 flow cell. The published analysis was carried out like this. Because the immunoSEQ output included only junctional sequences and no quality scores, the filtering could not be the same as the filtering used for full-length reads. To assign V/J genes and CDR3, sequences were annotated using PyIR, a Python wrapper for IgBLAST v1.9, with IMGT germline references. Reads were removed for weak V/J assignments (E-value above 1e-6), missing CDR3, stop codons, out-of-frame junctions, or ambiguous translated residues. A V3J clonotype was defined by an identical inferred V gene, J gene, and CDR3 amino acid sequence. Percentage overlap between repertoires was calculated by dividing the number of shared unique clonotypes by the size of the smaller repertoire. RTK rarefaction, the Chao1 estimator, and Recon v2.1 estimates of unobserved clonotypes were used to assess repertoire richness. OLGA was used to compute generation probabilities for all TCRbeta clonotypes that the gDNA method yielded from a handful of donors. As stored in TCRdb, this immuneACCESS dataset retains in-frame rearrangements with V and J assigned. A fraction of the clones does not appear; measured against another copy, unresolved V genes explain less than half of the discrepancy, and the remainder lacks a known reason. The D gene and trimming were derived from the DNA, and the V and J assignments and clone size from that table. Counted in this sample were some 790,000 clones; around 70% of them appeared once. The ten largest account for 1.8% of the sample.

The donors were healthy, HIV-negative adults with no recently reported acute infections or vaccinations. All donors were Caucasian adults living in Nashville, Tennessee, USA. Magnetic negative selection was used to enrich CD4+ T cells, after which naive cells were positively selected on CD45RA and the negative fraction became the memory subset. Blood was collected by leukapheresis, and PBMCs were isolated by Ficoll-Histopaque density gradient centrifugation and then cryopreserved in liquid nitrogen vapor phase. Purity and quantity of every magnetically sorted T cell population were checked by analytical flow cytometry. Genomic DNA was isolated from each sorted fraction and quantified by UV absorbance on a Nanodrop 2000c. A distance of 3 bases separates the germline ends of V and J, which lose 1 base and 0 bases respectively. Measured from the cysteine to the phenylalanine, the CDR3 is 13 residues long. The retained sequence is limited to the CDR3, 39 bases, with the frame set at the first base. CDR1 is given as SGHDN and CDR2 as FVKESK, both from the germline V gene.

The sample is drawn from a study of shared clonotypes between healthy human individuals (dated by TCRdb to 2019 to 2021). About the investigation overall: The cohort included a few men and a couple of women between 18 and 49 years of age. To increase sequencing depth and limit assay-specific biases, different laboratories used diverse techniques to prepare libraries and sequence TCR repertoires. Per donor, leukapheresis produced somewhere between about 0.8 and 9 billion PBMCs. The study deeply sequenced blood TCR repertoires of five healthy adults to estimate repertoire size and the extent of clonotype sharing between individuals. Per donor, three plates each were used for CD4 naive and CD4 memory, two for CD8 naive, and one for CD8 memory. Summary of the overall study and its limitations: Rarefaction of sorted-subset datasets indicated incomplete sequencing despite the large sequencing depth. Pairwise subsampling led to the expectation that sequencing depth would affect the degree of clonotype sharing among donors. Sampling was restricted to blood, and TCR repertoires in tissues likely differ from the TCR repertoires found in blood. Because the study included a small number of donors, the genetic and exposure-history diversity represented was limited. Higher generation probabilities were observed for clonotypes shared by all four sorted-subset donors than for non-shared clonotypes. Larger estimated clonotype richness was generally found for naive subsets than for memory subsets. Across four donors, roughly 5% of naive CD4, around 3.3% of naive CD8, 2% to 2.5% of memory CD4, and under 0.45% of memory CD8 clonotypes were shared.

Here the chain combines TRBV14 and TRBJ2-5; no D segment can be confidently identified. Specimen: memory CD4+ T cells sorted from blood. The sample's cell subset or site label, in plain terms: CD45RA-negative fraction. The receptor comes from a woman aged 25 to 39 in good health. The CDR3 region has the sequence CASSQGNQETQYF. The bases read TGTGCCAGCAGCCAAGGGAACCAAGAGACCCAGTACTTC.